The text below deals with one T cell receptor (beta chain). Germline-derived CDR1 and CDR2 are LGHNA and YNFKEQ. This CDR3 is built from 16 residues. V shed 4 bases and J 0 bases; nucleotides not matched to a gene: 9. The data were produced by immunoSEQ multiplex PCR, yet TCRdb's version contains in-frame clones alone and is incomplete. The sample consists of about 92,000 clones, more than 85% of them appearing once. This specimen belongs to a study of T cell changes during pregnancy in multiple sclerosis. The rearrangement uses TRBV4-2 and TRBJ2-7, with TRBD2 matching 7 bases. The sequencing used peripheral blood, collected in the first trimester of pregnancy. The source of this sequence is a female donor with multiple sclerosis, enrolled in a pregnancy study. CDR3 bases: TGTGCCAGCAGCCCCATCGGAGAGCGGGACTCCTACGAGCAGTACTTC. Translated: CASSPIGERDSYEQYF.